This T cell receptor (beta chain) was sequenced in a study of T cells in Graves' hyperthyroidism and ophthalmopathy. Whole-study context: Sampling of peripheral blood happened at initial diagnosis, prior to any treatment.

A lack of ophthalmopathy progression within 18 months defined stable Graves' hyperthyroidism. Notes on this clonotype: A much larger clone differs from this one at a single base, so this may be a read error.

RNA transcripts yielded amplified TCR beta CDR3 regions. Carried out on the TCR CDR3, a first-round RT-PCR used the HTBI primer set. In TCRdb, the multiplex PCR reads were re-called with MiXCR into one record per CDR3 protein. The data contain 600,000 or so distinct CDR3 sequences, 15% to 20% of them singletons. With 0 bases removed from V and 7 bases from J, the gap between germline ends came to 13 bases. The V gene's germline CDR1 is MNHNS and CDR2 SASEGT. This CDR3 region has 14 residues. J is TRBJ2-7 and V is TRBV6-1, with a weak D call TRBD2 (5 bases). The sample comprised blood. The sequence was obtained from a woman in her 30s with Graves' hyperthyroidism. The CDR3 sequence: CASSEAGVSGEQYF. The CDR3 bases are TGTGCCAGCAGTGAAGCGGGAGTGTCTGGTGAGCAGTACTTC.